The 23 T cell receptor beta chains below were found in one sample sequenced in a study of regulatory T cells. No cognate antigen is known for these TCRs. The primer mix had 52 TRBV and 13 TRBJ primers. Data came from immunoSEQ multiplex PCR; TCRdb stores just in-frame clones and leaves some out. This sample yields fewer than 20,000 clones, of which roughly 84% are seen a single time; around 8% belongs to the top ten. General study points: In CD3G-deficient patients, conventional CD4+ T cells were enriched for hydrophobic CDR3 residues at positions 6 and 7.

The specimen was conventional CD4+ T cells sorted from blood. These receptors were taken from a person in their thirties with CD3G deficiency.

The CDR3, as DNA: TGTGCCAGCAGTGTACCGGACAGGGTGGGCTATGGCTACACCTTC. This translates into CASSVPDRVGYGYTF. The rearrangement joins TRBV28 to TRBJ1-2, with 8 bases aligning to TRBD1. Looked up from germline, CDR1 is MDHEN and CDR2 is SYDVKM. The CDR3 runs 15 residues. V was clipped by 5 bases and J by 4 bases; unmatched bases: 9.

V gene TRBV28 combines with J gene TRBJ1-2, with D hard to call. The germline V gene has CDR1 MDHEN and CDR2 SYDVKM. The CDR3 runs to 15 residues. Between the trimmed V and J ends, which lost 6 bases and 2 bases, there was a span of 16 bases. This chain's CDR3 is CASSPLEVENYGYTF. The CDR3 nucleotides are TGTGCCAGCAGCCCCCTTGAGGTGGAAAACTATGGCTACACCTTC.

The chain has TRBV28 and TRBJ1-5, with no clear D. Germline CDR1 is MDHEN and CDR2 is SYDVKM. V was trimmed by 4 bases and J by 5 bases, leaving 12 bases between them. This CDR3 has 14 residues. The CDR3 DNA sequence: TGTGCCAGCAGTTACCCGGGGATCCATCAGCCCCAGCATTTT. Its translation: CASSYPGIHQPQHF.

The rearrangement uses TRBV28 and TRBJ2-7, with D tentatively TRBD1 or TRBD2 (5 bases each). Germline CDR1 is MDHEN and CDR2 is SYDVKM. The CDR3 runs to 12 residues. The V end lost 6 bases, the J end lost 9 bases, and 15 bases lay between the germline ends. CDR3 bases: TGTGCCAGCAGCCGCGGAGGTCAGGGGCAGTACTTC. Its protein product is CASSRGGQGQYF.

This clone occurred once. V usage is TRBV28 and J usage is TRBJ1-2, with D perhaps matching TRBD1 (5 bases). There are 12 residues in the CDR3. Germline assignment: CDR1 MDHEN and CDR2 SYDVKM. Trimming took 10 bases from V and 3 from J, leaving 12 bases between them. In DNA form, the CDR3 reads TGTGCCATCTCAGGGACCTACTATGGCTACACCTTC. It translates to CAISGTYYGYTF.

V usage is TRBV5-1 and J usage is TRBJ1-1; D ambiguous. Germline lookup yields CDR1 SGHRS and CDR2 YFSETQ. The germline V and J ends were trimmed by 4 bases and 0 bases, with 7 bases remaining between them. The CDR3 runs to 13 residues. CDR3 loop: CASSPGVNTEAFF. The CDR3 DNA reads TGCGCCAGCAGCCCTGGTGTGAACACTGAAGCTTTCTTT.

This chain uses TRBV11-3 with TRBJ2-3; no firm D call. The V and J ends lost 0 bases and 2 bases respectively, with 6 bases between them. CDR1 and CDR2 (germline): SGHNT, YENEEA. The CDR3 is 14 residues long. The CDR3: CASSLELATDTQYF. CDR3 DNA sequence: TGTGCCAGCAGCTTAGAATTAGCCACAGATACGCAGTATTTT.

V is TRBV5-1 and J is TRBJ1-1; 7 bases agree with TRBD1. The CDR3 sequence is 15 residues long. Trimming cost V 0 bases and J 1 base; bases outside gene matches: 3. The germline V gene encodes CDR1 SGHRS and CDR2 YFSETQ. The CDR3 region has the DNA TGCGCCAGCAGCTTGGCAGGGACAGCGAACACTGAAGCTTTCTTT. Amino acid sequence: CASSLAGTANTEAFF.

The chain carries TRBV18 and TRBJ1-1; D gene unclear. The CDR3 sequence is 13 residues long. The germline V gene has CDR1 KGHSH and CDR2 LQKENI. V lost 4 bases and J 4 bases, leaving 10 bases between the germline ends. CDR3 sequence (DNA): TGTGCCAGCTCACTCCATAAGGGCACTGAAGCTTTCTTT. It specifies CASSLHKGTEAFF.

The gene calls are TRBV7-8 and TRBJ2-7, with D perhaps matching TRBD1 (5 bases). The CDR3 contains 18 residues. Germline CDR1 SGHVS, CDR2 FQNEAQ. The V gene lost 5 bases and the J gene lost 0 bases, with 23 bases spanning the gap. CDR3 DNA: TGTGCCAGCAGCCCCCGCCTCATTTCAGGGCCTAGCTCCTACGAGCAGTACTTC. It yields the protein CASSPRLISGPSSYEQYF.

The chain links TRBV5-1 to TRBJ2-3; unclear D gene. Germline V gene data show CDR1 as SGHRS and CDR2 as YFSETQ. V was trimmed by 0 bases and J by 2 bases, leaving 7 bases between them. This CDR3 spans 14 amino acids. CDR3 protein: CASSLGQFTDTQYF. The CDR3 DNA follows: TGCGCCAGCAGCTTGGGTCAGTTCACAGATACGCAGTATTTT.

In its sample, this clone was seen a few times. V is TRBV19 and J is TRBJ2-5, with a tentative D call TRBD2 (6 bases). Germline V gene data show CDR1 as LNHDA and CDR2 as SQIVND (reference sequence). The CDR3 is 14 residues long. Written as DNA, the CDR3 is TGTGCAAGTTCTCCATGGGGCGGTAGCGGGACCCAGTACTTC. It translates to CASSPWGGSGTQYF.

This chain joins TRBV19 and TRBJ1-5; TRBD1 aligns across 9 bases. V was pared by 5 bases and J by 5 bases, with 7 bases of the junction left unmatched. The CDR3 runs to 15 residues. Germline loops: CDR1 LNHDA, CDR2 SQIVND (reference sequence). CDR3: CASSATGTGHQPQHF. In DNA form, the CDR3 reads TGTGCCAGTAGTGCGACGGGGACAGGGCATCAGCCCCAGCATTTT.

This chain connects TRBV28 to TRBJ1-2; no clear D. V lost 6 bases, J lost 5 bases, and 16 bases lay in between. Germline CDR1 reads MDHEN; CDR2 reads SYDVKM. This CDR3 is 14 amino acids long. The CDR3 nucleotides read TGTGCCAGCAGCTTCCGACGGGTAACTTATGGCTACACCTTC. The encoded protein is CASSFRRVTYGYTF.

The rearrangement links TRBV7-6 to TRBJ2-1; the D gene could be TRBD1 or TRBD2 (6 bases each). V lost 5 bases to trimming and J lost 3 bases, with 11 bases between them. The length of the CDR3 is 14 residues. Germline CDR1 reads SGHVS; CDR2 reads FNYEAQ. CDR3 nucleotide sequence: TGTGCCAGCAGCCTAGGGGGAGGCTACAATGAGCAGTTCTTC. Protein product: CASSLGGGYNEQFF.

This clone is medium-sized in the sample. The chain joins TRBV7-9 to TRBJ2-6; TRBD1 aligns across 9 bases. Trimming cost V 5 bases and J 0 bases; bases outside gene matches: 5. The CDR3 contains 17 residues. Germline lookup yields CDR1 SEHNR and CDR2 FQNEAQ (reference sequence). The CDR3 region is CASSPTGGSSGANVLTF. The CDR3 bases are TGTGCCAGCAGCCCGACAGGGGGGAGCTCTGGGGCCAACGTCCTGACTTTC. The full variable domain, with the rest looked up from reference TRBV7-9 and TRBJ2-6, is DTGVSQNPRHKITKRGQNVTFRCDPISEHNRLYWYRQTLGQGPEFLTYFQNEAQLEKSRLLSDRFSAERPKGSFSTLEIQRTEQGDSAMYLCASSPTGGSSGANVLTFGAGSRLTVL.

CDR3 in amino acids: CASSAGGGYTEAFF. CDR3 sequence (DNA): TGTGCCAGCAGTGCGGGGGGCGGATACACTGAAGCTTTCTTT. V is TRBV6-6 and J is TRBJ1-1, with D tentatively TRBD1 (6 bases). The length of the CDR3 is 14 residues. The V and J ends lost 5 bases and 3 bases respectively, with 13 bases between them. Germline CDR1 MNHNY, CDR2 SVGAGI (reference sequence).

The chain employs TRBV5-1 and TRBJ2-7; no firm D call. Germline CDR1 is SGHRS and CDR2 is YFSETQ. CDR3 length: 15 residues. V was cut by 4 bases and J by 0 bases, with 14 bases left in between. For the CDR3, the DNA is TGCGCCAGCAGCCCCTACTCTGGGTTCTCCTACGAGCAGTACTTC. Its protein product is CASSPYSGFSYEQYF.

CDR3 nucleotide sequence: TGCGCCAGCAGCTTGGCGGGACAGCCCTACAATGAGCAGTTCTTC. It translates to CASSLAGQPYNEQFF. The chain is built from TRBV5-1 and TRBJ2-1; 7 bases fit TRBD1. V trimming: 0 bases; J trimming: 2 bases; junction bases outside the gene matches: 2. Germline lookup yields CDR1 SGHRS and CDR2 YFSETQ. This CDR3 is built from 15 residues.

The rearrangement joins TRBV28 to TRBJ1-4, with TRBD1 matching 9 bases. The CDR3 contains 15 residues. Germline V gives CDR1 MDHEN, CDR2 SYDVKM. V shed 5 bases and J 4 bases; nucleotides not matched to a gene: 5. This CDR3 reads CASSPTGGYNEKLFF. The CDR3 nucleotides are TGTGCCAGCAGTCCCACAGGGGGCTATAATGAAAAACTGTTTTTT.

The chain combines TRBV6-1 with TRBJ1-1, with D possibly being TRBD1 (6 bases). Germline CDR1 MNHNS, CDR2 SASEGT. This CDR3 has 11 residues. The germline V and J ends were trimmed by 4 bases and 11 bases, with 11 bases remaining between them. The CDR3: CASSGPGAAFF. The CDR3 DNA reads as TGTGCCAGCAGTGGACCGGGGGCGGCTTTCTTT.

The chain is built from TRBV7-8 and TRBJ2-3; 9 bases agree with TRBD2. Germline CDR1 reads SGHVS; CDR2 reads FQNEAQ. The CDR3 runs 15 residues. Losses at the gene ends were 5 bases for V and 4 bases for J; bases not matched to a gene: 7. As DNA, the CDR3 is TGTGCCAGCAGCCAGGGACTAGCCGCCCCAGATACGCAGTATTTT. Translating gives CASSQGLAAPDTQYF.

The chain couples TRBV19 to TRBJ2-2; 8 nucleotides agree with TRBD1. The V gene's germline CDR1 is LNHDA and CDR2 SQIVND (reference sequence). CDR3 size: 14 residues. The junction had 4 bases not matched to a gene; V was cut back by 3 bases and J by 7 bases. CDR3 sequence reads: CASSMTGAYGELFF. The CDR3 DNA follows: TGTGCCAGTAGTATGACAGGGGCCTACGGGGAGCTGTTTTTT.